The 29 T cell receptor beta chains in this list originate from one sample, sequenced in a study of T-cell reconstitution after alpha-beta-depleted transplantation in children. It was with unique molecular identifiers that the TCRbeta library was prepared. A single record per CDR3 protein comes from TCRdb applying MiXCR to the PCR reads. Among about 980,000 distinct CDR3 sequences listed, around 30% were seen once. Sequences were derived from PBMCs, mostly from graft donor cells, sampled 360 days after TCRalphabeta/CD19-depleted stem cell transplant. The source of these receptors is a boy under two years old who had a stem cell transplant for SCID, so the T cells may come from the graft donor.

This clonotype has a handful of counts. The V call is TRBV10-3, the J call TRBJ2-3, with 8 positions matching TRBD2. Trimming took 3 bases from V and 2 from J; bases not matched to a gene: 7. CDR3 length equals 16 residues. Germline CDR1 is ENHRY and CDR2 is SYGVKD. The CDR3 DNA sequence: TGTGCCATCAGTGATATGGCCGGGGGGGTCACAGATACGCAGTATTTT. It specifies CAISDMAGGVTDTQYF.

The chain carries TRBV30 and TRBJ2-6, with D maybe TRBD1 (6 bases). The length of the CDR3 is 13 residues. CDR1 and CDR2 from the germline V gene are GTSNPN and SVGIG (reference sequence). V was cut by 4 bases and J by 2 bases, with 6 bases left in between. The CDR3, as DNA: TGTGCCTGGAACAGGGCTGGGGCCAACGTCCTGACTTTC. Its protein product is CAWNRAGANVLTF.

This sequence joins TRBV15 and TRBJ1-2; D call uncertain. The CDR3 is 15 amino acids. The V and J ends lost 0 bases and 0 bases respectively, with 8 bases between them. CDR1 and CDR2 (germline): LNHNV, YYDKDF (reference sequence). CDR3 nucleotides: TGTGCCACCAGCAGAGAGGGAAGGGCTAACTATGGCTACACCTTC. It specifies CATSREGRANYGYTF.

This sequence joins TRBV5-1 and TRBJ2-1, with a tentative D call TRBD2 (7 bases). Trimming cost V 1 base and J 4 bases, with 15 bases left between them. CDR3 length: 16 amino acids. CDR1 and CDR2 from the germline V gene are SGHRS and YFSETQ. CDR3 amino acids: CASSLTGGGPYNEQFF. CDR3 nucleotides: TGCGCCAGCAGCTTGACAGGCGGGGGCCCTTACAATGAGCAGTTCTTC.

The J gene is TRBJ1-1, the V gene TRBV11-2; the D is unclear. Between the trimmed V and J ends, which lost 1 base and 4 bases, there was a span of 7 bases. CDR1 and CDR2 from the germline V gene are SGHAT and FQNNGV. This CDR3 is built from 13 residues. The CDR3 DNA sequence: TGTGCCAGCAGCTTAGCTGTGGTCACTGAAGCTTTCTTT. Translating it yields CASSLAVVTEAFF.

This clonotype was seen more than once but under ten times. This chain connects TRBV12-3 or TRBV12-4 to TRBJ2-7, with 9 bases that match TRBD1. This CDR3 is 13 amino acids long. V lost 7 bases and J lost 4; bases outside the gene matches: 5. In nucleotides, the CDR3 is TGTGCCAGCACTCTCGGGACAGGGTACGAGCAGTACTTC. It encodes CASTLGTGYEQYF.

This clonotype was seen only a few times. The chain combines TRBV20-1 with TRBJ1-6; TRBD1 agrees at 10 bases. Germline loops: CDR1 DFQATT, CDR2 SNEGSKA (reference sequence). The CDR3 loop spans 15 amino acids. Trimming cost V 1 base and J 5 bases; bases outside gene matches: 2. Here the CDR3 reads CSARAGTGDNSPLHF. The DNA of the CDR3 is TGCAGTGCTAGAGCCGGGACAGGGGATAATTCACCCCTCCACTTT.

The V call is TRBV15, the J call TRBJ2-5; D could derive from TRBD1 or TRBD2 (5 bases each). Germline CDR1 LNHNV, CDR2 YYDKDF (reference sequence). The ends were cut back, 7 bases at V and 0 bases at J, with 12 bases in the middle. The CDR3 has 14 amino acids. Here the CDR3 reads CATKLGADQETQYF. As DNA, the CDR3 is TGTGCCACCAAACTAGGGGCAGACCAAGAGACCCAGTACTTC.

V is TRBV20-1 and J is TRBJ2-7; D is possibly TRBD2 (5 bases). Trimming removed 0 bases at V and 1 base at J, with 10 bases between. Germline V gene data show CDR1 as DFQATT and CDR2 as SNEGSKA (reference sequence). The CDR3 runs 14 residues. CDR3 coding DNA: TGCAGTGCTAGAGATGTCGGGGTTTCCTACGAGCAGTACTTC. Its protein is CSARDVGVSYEQYF.

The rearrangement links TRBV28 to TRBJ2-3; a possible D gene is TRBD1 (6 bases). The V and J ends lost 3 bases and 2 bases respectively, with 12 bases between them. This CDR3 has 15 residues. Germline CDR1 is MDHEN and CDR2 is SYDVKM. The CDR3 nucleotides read TGTGCCAGCAGTTTGTACAGGGTGGCCACAGATACGCAGTATTTT. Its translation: CASSLYRVATDTQYF. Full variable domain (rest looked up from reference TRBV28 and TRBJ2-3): DVKVTQSSRYLVKRTGEKVFLECVQDMDHENMFWYRQDPGLGLRLIYFSYDVKMKEKGDIPEGYSVSREKKERFSLILESASTNQTSMYLCASSLYRVATDTQYFGPGTRLTVL.

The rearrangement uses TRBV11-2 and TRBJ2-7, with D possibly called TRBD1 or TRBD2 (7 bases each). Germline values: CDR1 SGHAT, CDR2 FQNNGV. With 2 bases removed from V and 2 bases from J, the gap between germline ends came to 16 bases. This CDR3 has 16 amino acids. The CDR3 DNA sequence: TGTGCCAGCAGCTTATGGGGGCAGGGGGGGGCCTACGAGCAGTACTTC. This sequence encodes CASSLWGQGGAYEQYF.

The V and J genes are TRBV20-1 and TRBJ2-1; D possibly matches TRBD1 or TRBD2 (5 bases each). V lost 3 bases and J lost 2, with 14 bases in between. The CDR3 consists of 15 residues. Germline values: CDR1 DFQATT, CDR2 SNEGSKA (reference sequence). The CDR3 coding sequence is TGCAGTGCTAGTCATTCGGGGCCAACCTACAATGAGCAGTTCTTC. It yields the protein CSASHSGPTYNEQFF.

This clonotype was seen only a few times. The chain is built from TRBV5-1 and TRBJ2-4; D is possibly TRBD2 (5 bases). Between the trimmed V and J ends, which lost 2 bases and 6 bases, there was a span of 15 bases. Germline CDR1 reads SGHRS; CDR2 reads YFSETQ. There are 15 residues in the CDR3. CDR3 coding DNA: TGCGCCAGCAGCTTTGAGGGCCTGAGCGGAAACATTCAGTACTTC. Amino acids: CASSFEGLSGNIQYF.

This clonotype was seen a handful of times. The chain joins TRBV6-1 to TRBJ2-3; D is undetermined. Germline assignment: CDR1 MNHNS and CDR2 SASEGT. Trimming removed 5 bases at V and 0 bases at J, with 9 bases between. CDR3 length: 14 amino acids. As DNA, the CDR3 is TGTGCCAGCAGTCGTCACCCGAGCACAGATACGCAGTATTTT. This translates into CASSRHPSTDTQYF.

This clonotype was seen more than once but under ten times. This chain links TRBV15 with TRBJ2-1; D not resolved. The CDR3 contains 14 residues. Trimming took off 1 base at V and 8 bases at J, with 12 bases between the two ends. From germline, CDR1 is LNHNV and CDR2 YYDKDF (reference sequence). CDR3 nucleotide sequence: TGTGCCACCAGCAGAGTTTTAGTTATCGATGAGCAGTTCTTC. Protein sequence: CATSRVLVIDEQFF.

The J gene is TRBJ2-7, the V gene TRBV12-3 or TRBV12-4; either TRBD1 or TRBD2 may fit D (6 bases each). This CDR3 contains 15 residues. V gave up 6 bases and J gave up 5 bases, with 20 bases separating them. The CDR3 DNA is TGTGCCAGCAGCCATGGGGGCGGGACCAACCACGAGCAGTACTTC. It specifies CASSHGGGTNHEQYF.

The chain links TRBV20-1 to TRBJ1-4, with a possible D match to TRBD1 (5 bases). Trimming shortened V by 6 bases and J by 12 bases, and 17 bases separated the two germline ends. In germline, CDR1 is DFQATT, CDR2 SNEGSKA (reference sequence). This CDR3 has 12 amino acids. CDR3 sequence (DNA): TGCAGTGCCCAGCCCGGGGCTTGGCAACTGTTTTTT. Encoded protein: CSAQPGAWQLFF.

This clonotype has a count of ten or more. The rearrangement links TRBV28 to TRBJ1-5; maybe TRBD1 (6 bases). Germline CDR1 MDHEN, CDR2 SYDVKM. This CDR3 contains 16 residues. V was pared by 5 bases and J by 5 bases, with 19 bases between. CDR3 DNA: TGTGCCAGCAGTACCGGGGGCTCGCAGGCATATCAGCCCCAGCATTTT. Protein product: CASSTGGSQAYQPQHF.

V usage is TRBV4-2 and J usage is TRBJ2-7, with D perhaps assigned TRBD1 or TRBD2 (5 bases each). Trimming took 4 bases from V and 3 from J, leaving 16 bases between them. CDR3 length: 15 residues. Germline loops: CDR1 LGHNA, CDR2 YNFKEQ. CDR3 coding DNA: TGTGCCAGCAGCCTTGTGACCCTGGGGGTCTACGAGCAGTACTTC. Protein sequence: CASSLVTLGVYEQYF.

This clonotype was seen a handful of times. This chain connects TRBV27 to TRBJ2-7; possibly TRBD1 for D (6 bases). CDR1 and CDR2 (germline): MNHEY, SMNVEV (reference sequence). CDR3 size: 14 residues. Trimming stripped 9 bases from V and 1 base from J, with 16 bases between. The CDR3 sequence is CASSGTRVSYEQYF. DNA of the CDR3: TGTGCCAGTTCCGGGACAAGAGTTTCCTACGAGCAGTACTTC.

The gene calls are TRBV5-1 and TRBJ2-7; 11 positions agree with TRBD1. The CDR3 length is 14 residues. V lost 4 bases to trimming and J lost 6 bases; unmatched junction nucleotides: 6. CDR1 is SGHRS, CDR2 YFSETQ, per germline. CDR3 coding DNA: TGCGCCAGCAGCGCGGACAGGGGGCGAAGCGAGCAGTACTTC. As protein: CASSADRGRSEQYF.

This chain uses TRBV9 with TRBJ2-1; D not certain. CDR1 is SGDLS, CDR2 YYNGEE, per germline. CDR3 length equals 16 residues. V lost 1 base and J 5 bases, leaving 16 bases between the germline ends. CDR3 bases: TGTGCCAGCAGCGTAAACGGTGTGCCCCAGCACAATGAGCAGTTCTTC. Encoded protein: CASSVNGVPQHNEQFF. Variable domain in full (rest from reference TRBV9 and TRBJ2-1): DSGVTQTPKHLITATGQRVTLRCSPRSGDLSVYWYQQSLDQGLQFLIQYYNGEERAKGNILERFSAQQFPDLHSELNLSSLELGDSALYFCASSVNGVPQHNEQFFGPGTRLTVL.

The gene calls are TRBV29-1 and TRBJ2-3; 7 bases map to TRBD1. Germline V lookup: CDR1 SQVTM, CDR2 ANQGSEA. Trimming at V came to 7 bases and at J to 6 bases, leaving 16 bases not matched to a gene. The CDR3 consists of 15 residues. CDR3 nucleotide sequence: TGCAGCGCCCGGGACAGTTCCCTAAGTTCGGATACGCAGTATTTT. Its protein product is CSARDSSLSSDTQYF.

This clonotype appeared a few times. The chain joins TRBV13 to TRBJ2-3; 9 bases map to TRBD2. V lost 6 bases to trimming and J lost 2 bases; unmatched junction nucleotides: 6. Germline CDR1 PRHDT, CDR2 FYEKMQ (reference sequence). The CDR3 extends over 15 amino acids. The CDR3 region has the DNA TGTGCCAGCAGGCGAGGGACTAGCTCCACAGATACGCAGTATTTT. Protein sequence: CASRRGTSSTDTQYF.

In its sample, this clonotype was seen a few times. The CDR3 protein is CSARRIDRGTVYNEQFF. CDR3 coding DNA: TGCAGTGCTAGACGCATCGACAGGGGAACTGTTTACAATGAGCAGTTCTTC. This chain links TRBV20-1 with TRBJ2-1; 8 bases fit TRBD1. This CDR3 spans 17 amino acids. From germline, CDR1 is DFQATT and CDR2 SNEGSKA (reference sequence). The V segment lost 2 bases and the J segment 4 bases; nucleotides outside the gene matches: 13.

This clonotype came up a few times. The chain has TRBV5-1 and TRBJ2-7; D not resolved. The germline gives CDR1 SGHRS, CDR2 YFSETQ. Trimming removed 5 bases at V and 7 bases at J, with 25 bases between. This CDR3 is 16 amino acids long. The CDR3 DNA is TGCGCCAGCAGTCCCCGGGTCGGTCTCCCCGTGGGGGAGCAGTACTTC. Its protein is CASSPRVGLPVGEQYF. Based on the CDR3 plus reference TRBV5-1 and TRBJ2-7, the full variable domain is KAGVTQTPRYLIKTRGQQVTLSCSPISGHRSVSWYQQTPGQGLQFLFEYFSETQRNKGNFPGRFSGRQFSNSRSEMNVSTLELGDSALYLCASSPRVGLPVGEQYFGPGTRLTVT.

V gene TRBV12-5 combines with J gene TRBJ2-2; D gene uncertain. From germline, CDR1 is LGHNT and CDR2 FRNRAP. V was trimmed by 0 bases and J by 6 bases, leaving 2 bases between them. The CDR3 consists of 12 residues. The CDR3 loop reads CASGLVPGELFF. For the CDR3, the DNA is TGTGCTAGTGGTTTGGTACCCGGGGAGCTGTTTTTT.

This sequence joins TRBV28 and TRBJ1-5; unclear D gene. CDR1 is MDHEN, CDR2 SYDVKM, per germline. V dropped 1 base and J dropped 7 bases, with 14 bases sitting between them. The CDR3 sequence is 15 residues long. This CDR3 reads CASSLLRQAVQPQHF. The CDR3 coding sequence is TGTGCCAGCAGTTTATTAAGGCAGGCAGTCCAGCCCCAGCATTTT.

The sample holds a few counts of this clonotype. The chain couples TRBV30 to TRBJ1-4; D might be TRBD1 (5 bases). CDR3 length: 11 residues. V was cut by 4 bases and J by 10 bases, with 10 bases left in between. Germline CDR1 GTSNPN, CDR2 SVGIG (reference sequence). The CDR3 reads CAWNPGRKLFF. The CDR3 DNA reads TGTGCCTGGAACCCAGGGAGAAAACTGTTTTTT.